These 4 T cell receptor beta chains originate from one sample sequenced in a study of early T cells in non-severe SARS-CoV-2 infection. TCRdb re-derived calls from the 5' RACE reads in MiXCR, one entry per CDR3 protein. The sample contains tens of thousands of distinct CDR3 sequences, about 9.8% of which appear only once. Sample: whole blood. Receptor source: an adult who was a healthcare worker with PCR-confirmed SARS-CoV-2 infection or an uninfected control (not recorded which).

The V and J genes are TRBV10-2 and TRBJ2-1; 8 nucleotides align to TRBD2. The CDR3 sequence is 14 residues long. Trimming cost V 6 bases and J 1 base; bases outside gene matches: 2. From germline, CDR1 is WSHSY and CDR2 SAAADI. The CDR3 DNA is TGCGCCAGCAGACTAGCGGATTCCTACAATGAGCAGTTCTTC. Protein: CASRLADSYNEQFF.

This clonotype was detected only a few times. This sequence joins TRBV7-2 and TRBJ1-2, with D possibly being TRBD1 (6 bases). Germline CDR1 SGHTA, CDR2 FQGNSA. CDR3 size: 13 residues. V lost 5 bases and J lost 5, with 12 bases in between. The CDR3 nucleotides are TGTGCCAGCAGCAACAGGGTTGGATATGGCTACACCTTC. Its protein is CASSNRVGYGYTF.

The gene calls are TRBV28 and TRBJ2-7; 7 bases map to TRBD2. V was pared by 6 bases and J by 4 bases, with 9 bases of the junction left unmatched. Germline-derived CDR1 and CDR2 are MDHEN and SYDVKM. The length of the CDR3 is 14 residues. CDR3 in DNA: TGTGCCAGCAGGCGAGGCGGGAGCTGGTACGAGCAGTACTTC. Its protein is CASRRGGSWYEQYF.

This clonotype appeared a few times. The rearrangement joins TRBV7-2 to TRBJ1-6; D is uncertain. The CDR3 is made up of 16 amino acids. Trimming left V 3 bases short and J 5 bases short, with 14 bases between. Germline loops: CDR1 SGHTA, CDR2 FQGNSA. CDR3 region: CASSFGAGANNSPLHF. CDR3 DNA sequence: TGTGCCAGCAGCTTTGGTGCGGGAGCAAATAATTCACCCCTCCACTTT.